A single sample is the source of the 30 T cell receptor beta chains below, sequenced in a study of beta chain features in type 1 diabetes. Study results and limitations: Researchers report that Type 1 diabetes patients had moderately but significantly shorter TCRB CDR3s across all four CD4+ subsets.

Isolated RNA was reverse transcribed in full, so expressed TCRB transcripts were sequenced. Data came from immunoSEQ multiplex PCR; TCRdb stores just in-frame clones and leaves some out. The sample carries about 710,000 clones, around 15% recorded once. The antigens these receptors bind are not known. Sequences were obtained from naive CD4+ T cells from blood. These receptors originate from a young man with type 1 diabetes.

A few counts support this clone. The rearrangement links TRBV29-1 to TRBJ2-7, with 8 bases that match TRBD2. The CDR3 is 14 residues long. V shed 4 bases and J 1 base; nucleotides not matched to a gene: 6. CDR1 and CDR2 from the germline V gene are SQVTM and ANQGSEA. In nucleotides, the CDR3 is TGCAGCGTTGCATGGCGGGAGGATTCCTACGAGCAGTACTTC. This codes for CSVAWREDSYEQYF.

The rearrangement joins TRBV30 to TRBJ1-5; 9 bases line up with TRBD1. The germline V gene has CDR1 GTSNPN and CDR2 SVGIG (reference sequence). The CDR3 runs to 15 residues. V was clipped by 0 bases and J by 6 bases; unmatched bases: 6. This CDR3 reads CAWSVRTGEGQPQHF. CDR3 coding DNA: TGTGCCTGGAGTGTGAGGACAGGGGAAGGTCAGCCCCAGCATTTT.

V usage is TRBV5-6 and J usage is TRBJ1-6, with D possibly being TRBD1 (5 bases). The germline gives CDR1 SGHDT, CDR2 YYEEEE. Trimming removed 5 bases from V and 11 bases from J, with 11 bases in between. The CDR3 contains 12 residues. The CDR3 nucleotides are TGTGCCAGCAGTTTTATACAGGCACCCCTCCACTTT. Protein sequence: CASSFIQAPLHF.

The V gene is TRBV1, the J gene TRBJ2-6. TRBV1 is a pseudogene locus. The CDR3 extends over 18 amino acids. The CDR3 bases are TGCACCAGCAGCTGGCGTAGTTGTGCACAAAGTCGGGCCAACGTCCTGACTTTC. Protein sequence: CTSSWRSCAQSRANVLTF.

The sample holds a few counts of this clone. The chain combines TRBV7-2 with TRBJ1-5, with D perhaps TRBD1 (5 bases). CDR3 length: 13 residues. The germline V gene has CDR1 SGHTA and CDR2 FQGNSA. The germline V and J ends were trimmed by 3 bases and 6 bases, with 9 bases remaining between them. The CDR3 DNA follows: TGTGCCAGCAGCTTCGACAGTTCTCAGCCCCAGCATTTT. Encoded protein: CASSFDSSQPQHF.

This chain connects TRBV14 to TRBJ2-1; unclear D gene. The V and J ends lost 1 base and 5 bases respectively, with 9 bases between them. Looked up from germline, CDR1 is SGHDN and CDR2 is FVKESK. There are 14 residues in the CDR3. CDR3 residues: CASSQGALDNEQFF. The CDR3 bases are TGTGCCAGCAGCCAAGGGGCCCTCGACAATGAGCAGTTCTTC.

This clone was counted only a few times. The genes are TRBV7-2 and TRBJ2-7; 7 bases are a match to TRBD1. This CDR3 contains 13 residues. The V gene end was trimmed by 2 bases and the J gene end by 6 bases; junction bases not matched to a gene: 4. Per germline, CDR1 SGHTA and CDR2 FQGNSA. CDR3 DNA: TGTGCCAGCAGCTTAACAGGGGTGGGCGAGCAGTACTTC. Translating it yields CASSLTGVGEQYF.

This clone appeared a few times. This chain joins TRBV2 and TRBJ1-1, with 7 positions matching TRBD1. Germline V lookup: CDR1 SNHLY, CDR2 FYNNEI. The CDR3 has 13 amino acids. J gave up 4 bases and V 9 bases, and 8 bases lay outside the gene matches. The CDR3 DNA reads as TGTGCCAGAAGGACCTCAGGGGGCACTGAAGCTTTCTTT. It translates to CARRTSGGTEAFF.

This clone was detected only a few times. The rearrangement links TRBV2 to TRBJ1-4, with a possible D match to TRBD1 (6 bases). Germline loops: CDR1 SNHLY, CDR2 FYNNEI. V dropped 4 bases and J dropped 13 bases, with 13 bases sitting between them. The CDR3 is made up of 12 amino acids. CDR3: CASSAQGVGLFF. Here the CDR3 DNA reads TGTGCCAGCAGTGCACAGGGAGTAGGACTGTTTTTT.

This chain's CDR3 is CASNAGVTDEQFF. CDR3 coding DNA: TGTGCCAGCAATGCAGGGGTTACAGATGAGCAGTTCTTC. This chain uses TRBV2 with TRBJ2-1; possibly TRBD1 for D (6 bases). The CDR3 has 13 amino acids. Deletions cut 7 bases from V and 8 bases from J, with 15 bases between. Germline V gene sequence: CDR1 SNHLY, CDR2 FYNNEI.

This chain links TRBV7-2 with TRBJ2-6; D might be TRBD1 or TRBD2, each matching 5 bases. V lost 5 bases to trimming and J lost 3 bases, with 17 bases between them. Germline CDR1 and CDR2: SGHTA and FQGNSA. The CDR3 is 17 amino acids. CDR3 amino acids: CASSQTGTRYGANVLTF. As DNA, the CDR3 is TGTGCCAGCAGCCAAACCGGGACCCGGTATGGGGCCAACGTCCTGACTTTC.

CDR3 DNA: TGTGCCAGCAGCCGGGGGGCGACTAGCAAATCCTACGAGCAGTACTTC. Protein: CASSRGATSKSYEQYF. The chain uses TRBV7-2 and TRBJ2-7, with a possible D match to TRBD2 (7 bases). The V gene lost 5 bases and the J gene lost 1 base, with 18 bases spanning the gap. The CDR3 has 16 amino acids. Per germline, CDR1 SGHTA and CDR2 FQGNSA.

This clone appeared a few times. J is TRBJ2-1 and V is TRBV10-3; TRBD2 is a possible D gene (5 bases). The germline CDR1 and CDR2 sequences are ENHRY and SYGVKD. The CDR3 is 16 residues long. The V gene lost 1 base and the J gene lost 9 bases, with 19 bases spanning the gap. The CDR3 here is CAISEYMAATAGEQFF. The CDR3 DNA reads as TGTGCCATCAGTGAGTATATGGCGGCTACGGCGGGTGAGCAGTTCTTC.

This clone has a handful of counts. This chain joins TRBV30 and TRBJ1-1, with D tentatively TRBD1 (5 bases). Per germline, CDR1 GTSNPN and CDR2 SVGIG (reference sequence). The V gene lost 6 bases and the J gene lost 4 bases, with 15 bases spanning the gap. The CDR3 extends over 13 amino acids. The CDR3 nucleotides read TGTGCCTGCTCGACAGTCTCGGGCACTGAAGCTTTCTTT. It is translated as CACSTVSGTEAFF.

This rearrangement joins TRBV15 to TRBJ2-2; D is unclear. V lost 6 bases and J 3 bases, leaving 17 bases between the germline ends. The CDR3 covers 16 residues. CDR1 and CDR2 from the germline V gene are LNHNV and YYDKDF (reference sequence). CDR3 sequence (DNA): TGTGCCACCAGTATCGACACGCTCCTGGACACCGGGGAGCTGTTTTTT. As protein: CATSIDTLLDTGELFF. Filled out from reference TRBV15 and TRBJ2-2, the complete variable domain reads DAMVIQNPRYQVTQFGKPVTLSCSQTLNHNVMYWYQQKSSQAPKLLFHYYDKDFNNEADTPDNFQSRRPNTSFCFLDIRSPGLGDTAMYLCATSIDTLLDTGELFFGEGSRLTVL.

The V and J genes are TRBV7-2 and TRBJ1-5; a possible D gene is TRBD1 (6 bases). Trimming left V 9 bases short and J 5 bases short, with 20 bases between. The CDR3 sequence is 15 residues long. Germline V lookup: CDR1 SGHTA, CDR2 FQGNSA. The CDR3 spells CASAGDTRGDQPQHF. The CDR3 nucleotides are TGTGCCAGTGCGGGGGACACCCGAGGTGATCAGCCCCAGCATTTT.

This clone was detected only a few times. The J gene is TRBJ2-5, the V gene TRBV6-5; 8 bases agree with TRBD1. This CDR3 has 14 residues. The ends lost 0 bases at V and 4 bases at J; junction bases unmatched: 1. CDR1 and CDR2 (germline): MNHEY, SVGAGI. The CDR3 nucleotides are TGTGCCAGCAGTTACTCCCAGGGGGCAGAGACCCAGTACTTC. The encoded protein is CASSYSQGAETQYF.

The CDR3 is CASSPRPSYEQYF. CDR3 nucleotide sequence: TGTGCCAGCTCACCGCGGCCGAGCTACGAGCAGTACTTC. J is TRBJ2-7 and V is TRBV18, with D unresolved. The germline V gene encodes CDR1 KGHSH and CDR2 LQKENI. The length of the CDR3 is 13 residues. V lost 3 bases and J lost 3, with 9 bases in between.

The J gene is TRBJ1-5, the V gene TRBV27; tentatively, D is TRBD1 (5 bases). The CDR3 runs to 17 residues. CDR1 is MNHEY and CDR2 is SMNVEV in the germline V gene (reference sequence). V lost 3 bases and J 9 bases, leaving 24 bases between the germline ends. The DNA of the CDR3 is TGTGCCAGCAGTTTGGAGGGACGGACGGCCCGGTTCGGGCCCCAGCATTTT. Residues: CASSLEGRTARFGPQHF.

This clone was recorded a few times. The J gene is TRBJ2-3, the V gene TRBV5-4, with D possibly being TRBD2 (5 bases). V dropped 5 bases and J dropped 2 bases, with 9 bases sitting between them. In germline, CDR1 is SGHNT, CDR2 YYREEE (reference sequence). The CDR3 runs to 13 residues. CDR3: CASRQADTDTQYF. The CDR3 region has the DNA TGTGCCAGCAGACAAGCGGACACAGATACGCAGTATTTT.

This clone turned up a few times. CDR3 loop: CAWRLKEEYYEQYF. CDR3 coding DNA: TGTGCCTGGCGGTTAAAGGAGGAATACTACGAGCAGTACTTC. The rearrangement uses TRBV30 and TRBJ2-7; D possibly corresponds to TRBD2 (5 bases). This CDR3 region has 14 residues. Per germline, CDR1 GTSNPN and CDR2 SVGIG (reference sequence). V lost 5 bases and J lost 3, with 17 bases in between. Full variable domain (outside the CDR3, taken from reference TRBV30 and TRBJ2-7): SQTIHQWPATLVQPVGSPLSLECTVEGTSNPNLYWYRQAAGRGLQLLFYSVGIGQISSEVPQNLSASRPQDRQFILSSKKLLLSDSGFYLCAWRLKEEYYEQYFGPGTRLTVT.

The rearrangement links TRBV9 to TRBJ2-6; no firm D call. The V end was cut by 4 bases, the J end by 1 base, with 9 bases between. CDR3 length: 15 amino acids. Germline CDR1 is SGDLS and CDR2 is YYNGEE. The CDR3 DNA reads as TGTGCCAGCAGCCCCCATGTATCTGGGGCCAACGTCCTGACTTTC. Translated, it gives CASSPHVSGANVLTF. The full variable domain, with the rest looked up from reference TRBV9 and TRBJ2-6, is DSGVTQTPKHLITATGQRVTLRCSPRSGDLSVYWYQQSLDQGLQFLIQYYNGEERAKGNILERFSAQQFPDLHSELNLSSLELGDSALYFCASSPHVSGANVLTFGAGSRLTVL.

The chain has TRBV10-3 and TRBJ1-6, with D possibly TRBD1 on 6 matching bases. The germline gives CDR1 ENHRY, CDR2 SYGVKD. Trimming took 10 bases from V and 7 from J, leaving 14 bases between them. CDR3 length: 13 amino acids. In nucleotides, the CDR3 is TGTGCCACCCAGGGGCCCCTAAATTCACCCCTCCACTTT. Encoded protein: CATQGPLNSPLHF.

This chain links TRBV11-2 with TRBJ2-5; D possibly matches TRBD1 or TRBD2 (5 bases each). CDR3 length: 15 amino acids. The V end lost 5 bases, the J end lost 2 bases, and 15 bases lay between the germline ends. Germline CDR1 and CDR2: SGHAT and FQNNGV. CDR3: CASSELKGPQETQYF. The CDR3 DNA is TGTGCCAGCAGCGAACTTAAGGGACCACAAGAGACCCAGTACTTC.

This clone has just a few counts. The gene calls are TRBV7-2 and TRBJ2-3; TRBD1 aligns across 8 bases. Germline CDR1 reads SGHTA; CDR2 reads FQGNSA. J was trimmed by 3 bases and V by 5 bases; bases with no gene match: 4. The CDR3 has 14 amino acids. The CDR3 here is CASSPDRATDTQYF. The CDR3 DNA follows: TGTGCCAGCAGCCCGGACAGGGCGACAGATACGCAGTATTTT.

The chain links TRBV5-1 to TRBJ2-3; the match to TRBD1 covers 10 bases. The germline CDR1 and CDR2 sequences are SGHRS and YFSETQ. The CDR3 is 14 residues long. After removal of 4 bases from V and 4 bases from J, the junction contained 3 bases not matched to a gene. CDR3 in amino acids: CASSRDRGSDTQYF. Here the CDR3 DNA reads TGCGCCAGCAGCCGGGACAGGGGATCAGATACGCAGTATTTT.

The CDR3 here is CASSLRGVGNQPQHF. Written as DNA, the CDR3 is TGTGCCAGCAGCTTACGAGGGGTGGGCAATCAGCCCCAGCATTTT. This chain joins TRBV7-2 and TRBJ1-5, with D possibly TRBD1 on 5 matching bases. Germline CDR1 is SGHTA and CDR2 is FQGNSA. V lost 2 bases, J lost 2 bases, and 10 bases lay in between. The CDR3 runs 15 residues.

The gene calls are TRBV6-1 and TRBJ2-3, with 8 bases that match TRBD1. The length of the CDR3 is 14 residues. J gave up 1 base and V 7 bases, and 4 bases lay outside the gene matches. The germline V gene has CDR1 MNHNS and CDR2 SASEGT. CDR3 residues: CASNPGQGTDTQYF. The CDR3 DNA sequence: TGTGCCAGCAACCCGGGACAGGGCACAGATACGCAGTATTTT.

Only a few counts were recorded for this clone. The genes are TRBV4-2 and TRBJ2-1, with D maybe TRBD1 (6 bases). Trimming shortened V by 0 bases and J by 9 bases, and 15 bases separated the two germline ends. The CDR3 runs to 15 residues. The germline CDR1 and CDR2 sequences are LGHNA and YNFKEQ. The chain's CDR3 is CASSQDFLQGGEQFF. CDR3 DNA sequence: TGTGCCAGCAGCCAAGATTTTCTGCAAGGGGGTGAGCAGTTCTTC.

This rearrangement joins TRBV4-3 to TRBJ2-7, with no clear D. This CDR3 comprises 16 residues. Trimming stripped 5 bases from V and 4 bases from J, with 21 bases between. The V gene's germline CDR1 is LGHNA and CDR2 YSLEER. The CDR3 bases are TGCGCCAGCAGCGAAGGAGAGAGCAGCCTTCCGTACGAGCAGTACTTC. Translation gives CASSEGESSLPYEQYF.